One sample yielded the 2 T cell receptor beta chains listed below, sequenced in a study of naive and memory T cell subsets. The treatment is: skin biopsy from PPD injection site in Mantoux-positive individual. TCR cDNA received a 3' ligated oligonucleotide that carried a UMI. Four PCR rounds used nested alpha and beta constant region primers plus the SP2 primer. TCRdb re-derived calls from the UMI-ligation and nested PCR reads in MiXCR, one entry per CDR3 protein. The sample includes approximately 21,000 distinct CDR3 sequences, about 6% of them seen just once. Sequenced material: skin, taken from a tuberculin skin test site. These receptors originate from an adult in good health.

The sample holds many counts of this clonotype. This sequence joins TRBV5-6 and TRBJ2-5; 8 bases match TRBD2. CDR3 length: 15 amino acids. Germline assignment: CDR1 SGHDT and CDR2 YYEEEE. V dropped 0 bases and J dropped 3; count of bases not matched to a gene: 4. The CDR3 DNA sequence: TGTGCCAGCAGCTTGGCCCGGACTAGCAAAGAGACCCAGTACTTC. Its translation is CASSLARTSKETQYF.

This clonotype was counted many times. This CDR3 reads CASSLSRLAEYQFF. The CDR3 nucleotides read TGTGCCAGCAGTTTATCACGACTAGCAGAGTACCAGTTCTTC. The J gene is TRBJ2-1, the V gene TRBV27; 7 bases fit TRBD2. The CDR3 length is 14 residues. Germline CDR1 reads MNHEY; CDR2 reads SMNVEV (reference sequence). The V gene end was trimmed by 0 bases and the J gene end by 13 bases; junction bases not matched to a gene: 9.